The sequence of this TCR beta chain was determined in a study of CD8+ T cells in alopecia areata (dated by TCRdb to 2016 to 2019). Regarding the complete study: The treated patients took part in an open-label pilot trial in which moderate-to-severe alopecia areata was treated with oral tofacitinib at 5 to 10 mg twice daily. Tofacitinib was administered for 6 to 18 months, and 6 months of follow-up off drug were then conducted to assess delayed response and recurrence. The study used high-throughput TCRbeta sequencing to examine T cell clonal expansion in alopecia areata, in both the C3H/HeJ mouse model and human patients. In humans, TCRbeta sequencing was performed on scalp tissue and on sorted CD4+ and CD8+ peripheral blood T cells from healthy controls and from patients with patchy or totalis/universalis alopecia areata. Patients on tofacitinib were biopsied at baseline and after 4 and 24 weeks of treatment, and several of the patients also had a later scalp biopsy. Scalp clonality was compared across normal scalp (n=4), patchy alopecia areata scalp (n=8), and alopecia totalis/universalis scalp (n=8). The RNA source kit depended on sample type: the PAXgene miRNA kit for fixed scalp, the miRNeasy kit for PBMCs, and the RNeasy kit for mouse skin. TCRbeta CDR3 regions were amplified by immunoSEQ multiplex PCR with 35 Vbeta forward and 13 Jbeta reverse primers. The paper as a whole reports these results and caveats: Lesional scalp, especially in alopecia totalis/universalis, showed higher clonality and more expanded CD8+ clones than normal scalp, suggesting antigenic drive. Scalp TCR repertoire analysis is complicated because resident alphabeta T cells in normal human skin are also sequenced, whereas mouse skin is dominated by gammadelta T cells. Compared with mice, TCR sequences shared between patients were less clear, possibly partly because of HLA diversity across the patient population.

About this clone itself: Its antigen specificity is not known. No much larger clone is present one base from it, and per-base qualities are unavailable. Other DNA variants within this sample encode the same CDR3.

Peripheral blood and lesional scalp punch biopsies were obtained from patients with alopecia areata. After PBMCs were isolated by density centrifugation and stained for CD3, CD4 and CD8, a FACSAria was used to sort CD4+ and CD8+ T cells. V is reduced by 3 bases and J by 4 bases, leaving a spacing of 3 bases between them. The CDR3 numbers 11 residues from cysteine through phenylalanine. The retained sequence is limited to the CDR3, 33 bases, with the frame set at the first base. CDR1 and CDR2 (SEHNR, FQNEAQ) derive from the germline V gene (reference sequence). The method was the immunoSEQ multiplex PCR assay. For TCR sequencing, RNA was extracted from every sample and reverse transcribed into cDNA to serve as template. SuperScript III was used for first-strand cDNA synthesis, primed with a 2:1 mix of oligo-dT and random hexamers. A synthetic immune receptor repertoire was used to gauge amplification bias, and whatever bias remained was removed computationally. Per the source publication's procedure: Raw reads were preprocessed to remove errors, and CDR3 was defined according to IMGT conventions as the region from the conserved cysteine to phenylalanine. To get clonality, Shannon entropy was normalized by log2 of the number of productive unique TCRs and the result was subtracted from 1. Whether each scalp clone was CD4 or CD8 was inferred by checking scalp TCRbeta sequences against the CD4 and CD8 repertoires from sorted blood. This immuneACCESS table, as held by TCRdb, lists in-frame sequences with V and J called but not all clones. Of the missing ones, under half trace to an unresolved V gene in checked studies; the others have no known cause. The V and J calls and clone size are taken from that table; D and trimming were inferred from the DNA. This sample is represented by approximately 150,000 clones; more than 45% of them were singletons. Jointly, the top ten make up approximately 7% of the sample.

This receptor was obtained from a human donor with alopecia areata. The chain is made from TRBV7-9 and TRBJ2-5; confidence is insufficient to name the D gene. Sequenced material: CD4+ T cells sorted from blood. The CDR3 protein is CASSLVETQYF. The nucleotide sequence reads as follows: TGTGCCAGCAGCTTGGTAGAGACCCAGTACTTC.